These T cell receptor beta chains were read from a single sample in a study. A single record per CDR3 protein comes from TCRdb applying MiXCR to the 5' RACE reads. The table shows nearly 55,000 distinct CDR3 sequences, with approximately 23% occurring only once. Sample: tumor-infiltrating naive CD4+ T cells sorted from the breast tumor. All receptors derive from a female donor with breast cancer. Each CDR3 is given with its conserved first and last residue. The order of the fields is J gene, D gene, V gene, clone size, CDR3 DNA, CDR3 protein. A D gene is named only where the DNA matches it firmly. Some rows mark clone size as missing; the rest say once, few, many or name a class of expanded clone.

TRBJ2-7 TRBD1 TRBV6-2/TRBV6-3 many TGTGCCAGCACACGCGGCCGGACAGGGGACTACGAGCAGTACTTC CASTRGRTGDYEQYF
TRBJ2-7 NA TRBV28 NA TGTGCCAGCAACCTACAGGATACCTACGAGCAGTACTTC CASNLQDTYEQYF
TRBJ2-7 NA TRBV6-6 NA TGTGCCAGCAGTTACTCCTACCCGCGGACCCCCGAGCAGTACTTC CASSYSYPRTPEQYF
TRBJ2-3 NA TRBV20-1 NA TGCAGTGCTAGTGTGCGGGACACTGGCACAGATACGCAGTATTTT CSASVRDTGTDTQYF
TRBJ2-1 NA TRBV7-9 few TGTGCCAGCAGCTTTACCCCGAACCCTTTTATCTTC CASSFTPNPFIF
TRBJ2-5 TRBD1 TRBV29-1 many TGCAGCGTCCGGTTCCAGGACAGGGGTGGAGAGACCCAGTACTTC CSVRFQDRGGETQYF
TRBJ2-3 NA TRBV27 many TGTGCCAGCAGTGCGACTAGAAATGCGCCAGATACGCAGTATTTT CASSATRNAPDTQYF
TRBJ1-3 NA TRBV7-2 few TGTGCCAGCAGCTTATATGTTGGGGGCGAAAACACCATATATTTT CASSLYVGGENTIYF
TRBJ1-4 NA TRBV20-1 few TGCAGTGCTACGGGACTACGGCAGGGTAATGAAAAACTGTTTTTT CSATGLRQGNEKLFF
TRBJ2-5 NA TRBV4-1 NA TGCGCCAGCAGCAATTATGTAGGGCCTTCGGGAGAGACCCAGTACTTC CASSNYVGPSGETQYF
TRBJ2-7 TRBD2 TRBV28 few TGTGCCAGCAGTCCTGGGACTAGCGGGAGGTACGAGCAGTACTTC CASSPGTSGRYEQYF
TRBJ2-7 TRBD1 TRBV5-1 NA TGCGCCAGCAGCTTTGGCCCGGGACAGGGGGTCGACGAGCAGTACTTC CASSFGPGQGVDEQYF
TRBJ1-3 TRBD1 TRBV4-1 few TGCGCCAGCAGCCCCGGACAGGGGGCTGGAAACACCATATATTTT CASSPGQGAGNTIYF
TRBJ1-1 NA TRBV5-1 many TGCGCCAGCAGCTCTAGCGGCATGAACACTGAAGCTTTCTTT CASSSSGMNTEAFF